The 23 T cell receptor beta chains in this list originate from one sample, sequenced in a study of blood T cells in healthy people across ages. Combining a sample-barcoded 5' primer with a J-beta primer mix, a second PCR ran for roughly 7 to 11 cycles. TCRdb reprocessed the 5' RACE reads via MiXCR and lists one record per CDR3 protein. The sample shows some 730,000 distinct CDR3 sequences, 20% to 25% of them seen only once. Sequenced input: blood. These TCRs come from a man in his 70s in good health.

This clonotype was recorded once. The V gene is TRBV2, the J gene TRBJ2-7; D possibly corresponds to TRBD2 (5 bases). Deletions cut 4 bases from V and 5 bases from J, with 9 bases between. Looked up from germline, CDR1 is SNHLY and CDR2 is FYNNEI. The CDR3 consists of 12 residues. The CDR3 DNA is TGTGCCAGCAGTGTGAGGGTCAACGAGCAGTACTTC. It encodes CASSVRVNEQYF.

This clonotype was found many times. The CDR3 DNA reads as TGTGCCAGCAGTTTCCGTATCGGACTAGCTACAGATACGCAGTATTTT. It encodes CASSFRIGLATDTQYF. V is TRBV27 and J is TRBJ2-3; TRBD2 matches 8 bases. Germline CDR1 MNHEY, CDR2 SMNVEV (reference sequence). The junction had 8 bases not matched to a gene; V was cut back by 3 bases and J by 3 bases. CDR3 length: 16 amino acids.

This clonotype turned up a few times. The chain couples TRBV20-1 to TRBJ2-1; D gene uncertain. V lost 2 bases, J lost 5 bases, and 7 bases lay in between. The CDR3 extends over 12 amino acids. Germline V gives CDR1 DFQATT, CDR2 SNEGSKA (reference sequence). The DNA of the CDR3 is TGCAGTGCTAGATTCCGGGACAATGAGCAGTTCTTC. Translated: CSARFRDNEQFF.

There are a few counts of this clonotype. The V and J genes are TRBV4-1 and TRBJ2-2; the D gene could be TRBD1 or TRBD2 (6 bases each). The CDR3 consists of 18 residues. The V end lost 0 bases, the J end lost 9 bases, and 23 bases lay between the germline ends. CDR1 MGHRA and CDR2 YSYEKL come from the germline V gene. CDR3: CASSQDLLGGATARELFF. The CDR3 DNA reads as TGCGCCAGCAGCCAAGATCTCCTGGGGGGCGCCACAGCGCGGGAGCTGTTTTTT.

This clonotype was seen only a few times. The chain uses TRBV6-5 and TRBJ1-1; TRBD1 matches 7 bases. The CDR3 contains 15 residues. With 1 base clipped from V and 0 bases from J, the junction kept 2 bases outside the gene matches. Germline V lookup: CDR1 MNHEY, CDR2 SVGAGI. CDR3: CASSYWGQMNTEAFF. In nucleotides, the CDR3 is TGTGCCAGCAGTTACTGGGGACAGATGAACACTGAAGCTTTCTTT.

This clonotype appeared a few times. This sequence joins TRBV3-1 and TRBJ1-1; D gene ambiguous. The CDR3 sequence is 13 residues long. In germline, CDR1 is LGHDT, CDR2 YNNKEL (reference sequence). Trimming took 8 bases from V and 1 from J, leaving 11 bases between them. The DNA of the CDR3 is TGTGCCAGCGCCCGGACGAGGAACACTGAAGCTTTCTTT. Its protein is CASARTRNTEAFF. The full variable domain, in which reference TRBV3-1 and TRBJ1-1 provide the parts outside the CDR3, is DTAVSQTPKYLVTQMGNDKSIKCEQNLGHDTMYWYKQDSKKFLKIMFSYNNKELIINETVPNRFSPKSPDKAHLNLHINSLELGDSAVYFCASARTRNTEAFFGQGTRLTVV.

This chain connects TRBV12-3 or TRBV12-4 to TRBJ2-1; 9 bases map to TRBD2. The CDR3 covers 14 residues. The trim removed 5 bases at V and 7 bases at J, leaving 6 bases unmatched. CDR3 sequence reads: CASSGLAGINEQFF. Here the CDR3 DNA reads TGTGCCAGCAGTGGGCTAGCGGGAATAAATGAGCAGTTCTTC.

The V gene is TRBV7-9, the J gene TRBJ2-3, with a weak D call TRBD1 (6 bases). The V gene's germline CDR1 is SEHNR and CDR2 FQNEAQ (reference sequence). Deletions cut 3 bases from V and 1 base from J, with 17 bases between. The CDR3 is made up of 17 amino acids. For the CDR3, the DNA is TGTGCCAGCAGCTTCAACAAAAGGGGGATTCGCACAGATACGCAGTATTTT. Amino acids: CASSFNKRGIRTDTQYF.

About this clonotype itself: The junction and the germline gene differ at one end; a read error may be behind it. The rearrangement links TRBV29-1 to TRBJ1-1; D call uncertain. The CDR3 consists of 11 residues. The germline V gene encodes CDR1 SQVTM and CDR2 ANQGSEA. In DNA, the CDR3 is TGCAGCGTTCCCGCGAACACTGGAGCTTTCTTT. Its translation: CSVPANTGAFF.

This clonotype was detected many times. The chain recombines TRBV27 with TRBJ1-4; no clear D gene. CDR3 size: 15 residues. Germline V gene data show CDR1 as MNHEY and CDR2 as SMNVEV (reference sequence). V lost 1 base, J lost 3 bases, and 9 bases lay in between. CDR3 sequence reads: CASSLFWQSNEKLFF. CDR3 DNA: TGTGCCAGCAGTTTATTTTGGCAGTCTAATGAAAAACTGTTTTTT.

This chain connects TRBV10-3 to TRBJ1-1; the D is unclear. CDR1 is ENHRY and CDR2 is SYGVKD in the germline V gene. V was pared by 4 bases and J by 1 base, with 7 bases between. The length of the CDR3 is 13 residues. DNA for the CDR3: TGTGCCATCAGTGCCTCCCAGAACACTGAAGCTTTCTTT. It specifies CAISASQNTEAFF.

V gene TRBV12-3 or TRBV12-4 combines with J gene TRBJ1-2, with 8 nucleotides matching TRBD1. V shed 6 bases and J 2 bases; nucleotides not matched to a gene: 8. The CDR3 runs 15 residues. CDR3 nucleotides: TGTGCCAGCAGGGACAACAGGGGGTTAAACTATGGCTACACCTTC. This encodes CASRDNRGLNYGYTF.

In its sample, this clonotype was seen a few times. The genes are TRBV7-9 and TRBJ2-1; 13 bases fit TRBD2. Germline V gene lookup returns CDR1 SEHNR and CDR2 FQNEAQ (reference sequence). The CDR3 spans 16 residues. With V trimmed by 3 bases and J by 7 bases, 6 bases remained unmatched. This CDR3 reads CASSFLTSGRRNEQFF. The CDR3 nucleotides are TGTGCCAGCAGCTTTCTGACTAGCGGGAGGCGTAATGAGCAGTTCTTC. The variable domain in full, with the rest retrieved from reference TRBV7-9 and TRBJ2-1, is DTGVSQNPRHKITKRGQNVTFRCDPISEHNRLYWYRQTLGQGPEFLTYFQNEAQLEKSRLLSDRFSAERPKGSFSTLEIQRTEQGDSAMYLCASSFLTSGRRNEQFFGPGTRLTVL.

This clonotype was picked up many times. This chain joins TRBV12-3 or TRBV12-4 and TRBJ1-2; perhaps TRBD1 as D (6 bases). Trimming cost V 2 bases and J 8 bases, with 21 bases left between them. This CDR3 comprises 16 residues. The CDR3 reads CASSLIDYSQGSGYTF. For the CDR3, the DNA is TGTGCCAGCAGTTTAATCGATTACTCACAGGGATCGGGCTACACCTTC.

This chain joins TRBV27 and TRBJ2-7; D is undetermined. Germline CDR1 and CDR2: MNHEY and SMNVEV (reference sequence). V dropped 5 bases and J dropped 0 bases, with 11 bases sitting between them. The CDR3 loop spans 14 amino acids. The CDR3 sequence is CASSPLRSSYEQYF. CDR3 coding DNA: TGTGCCAGCAGTCCCCTCAGGTCCTCCTACGAGCAGTACTTC.

The sample holds many counts of this clonotype. In DNA form, the CDR3 reads TGTGCCAGCAGCTTTTGGGGGTGGAATCAGCCCCAGCATTTT. Its translation is CASSFWGWNQPQHF. The chain has TRBV7-2 and TRBJ1-5, with D maybe TRBD1 (5 bases). This CDR3 spans 14 amino acids. Germline-derived CDR1 and CDR2 are SGHTA and FQGNSA. V lost 3 bases and J lost 4, with 10 bases in between. Full variable domain (rest looked up from reference TRBV7-2 and TRBJ1-5): GAGVSQSPSNKVTEKGKDVELRCDPISGHTALYWYRQSLGQGLEFLIYFQGNSAPDKSGLPSDRFSAERTGGSVSTLTIQRTQQEDSAVYLCASSFWGWNQPQHFGDGTRLSIL.

The rearrangement joins TRBV6-5 to TRBJ1-4, with TRBD1 matching over 7 bases. Germline loops: CDR1 MNHEY, CDR2 SVGAGI. J gave up 7 bases and V 7 bases, and 6 bases lay outside the gene matches. The CDR3 is made up of 13 amino acids. The CDR3 nucleotides are TGTGCCAGCAAGACAGGGACGGCTGAAAAACTGTTTTTT. Translated, it gives CASKTGTAEKLFF.

The chain uses TRBV28 and TRBJ1-2; no firm D call. The CDR3 runs 11 residues. V shed 3 bases and J shed 9 bases, with 8 bases lying between them. Germline V gene sequence: CDR1 MDHEN, CDR2 SYDVKM. For the CDR3, the DNA is TGTGCCAGCAGTTTCGGATTGAGCTACACCTTC. It yields the protein CASSFGLSYTF.

This clonotype has just a few counts. The V call is TRBV6-2 or TRBV6-3, the J call TRBJ2-4; 8 nucleotides agree with TRBD2. CDR3 length: 17 amino acids. With V trimmed by 3 bases and J by 0 bases, 7 bases remained unmatched. Germline V gene lookup returns CDR1 MNHEY and CDR2 SVGEGT. CDR3 residues: CASSYGRGLAAKNIQYF. The CDR3, as DNA: TGTGCCAGCAGTTATGGTCGTGGACTAGCAGCCAAAAACATTCAGTACTTC.

The chain combines TRBV29-1 with TRBJ1-3, with unresolved D. CDR3 length equals 14 residues. Germline V CDR1 and CDR2: SQVTM, ANQGSEA. V gave up 5 bases and J gave up 3 bases, with 14 bases separating them. CDR3 DNA: TGCAGCGTTATTGACCTTCGATTTGGAAACACCATATATTTT. Protein product: CSVIDLRFGNTIYF.

At least ten counts were recorded for this clonotype. The chain recombines TRBV7-2 with TRBJ2-5; 8 bases are shared with TRBD1. Trimming removed 3 bases from V and 5 bases from J; junction bases left unmatched: 5. The length of the CDR3 is 14 residues. CDR1 is SGHTA, CDR2 FQGNSA, per germline. The CDR3 sequence: CASSFRTGYETQYF. CDR3 in DNA: TGTGCCAGCAGCTTCAGGACAGGGTACGAGACCCAGTACTTC.

This clonotype was counted only a few times. The V gene is TRBV4-1, the J gene TRBJ2-1, with 8 positions matching TRBD2. V lost 3 bases, J lost 2 bases, and 3 bases stayed unmatched. Germline V gene data show CDR1 as MGHRA and CDR2 as YSYEKL. The CDR3 totals 15 residues. The CDR3 region is CASSHLAGPYNEQFF. Here the CDR3 DNA reads TGCGCCAGCAGCCATTTAGCGGGACCCTACAATGAGCAGTTCTTC.

This clonotype has only a few counts. V and J are TRBV5-1 and TRBJ1-4, with 7 nucleotides matching TRBD1. Germline trimming cut 4 bases from V and 2 bases from J; bases unmatched to any gene: 5. This CDR3 has 15 residues. Germline CDR1 is SGHRS and CDR2 is YFSETQ. As DNA, the CDR3 is TGCGCCAGCAGCAGCACGGGACAGACTAATGAAAAACTGTTTTTT. Its translation is CASSSTGQTNEKLFF.